A single sample is the source of the 24 T cell receptor beta chains below, sequenced in a study of B cell selection in AIRE deficiency. Sorted regulatory T cells were CD4-positive, CD25-high and CD127-low or negative. Sequenced by immunoSEQ multiplex PCR; TCRdb stores in-frame clones only, minus some. Of 20,000 to 25,000 clones in the sample, 85% to 95% were seen once. Material for sequencing was Tregs sorted from PBMCs. These receptors originate from a human donor with AIRE deficiency.

The gene calls are TRBV5-4 and TRBJ1-2; D may be TRBD1 (5 bases). This CDR3 has 16 amino acids. The V end was cut by 0 bases, the J end by 4 bases, with 16 bases between. Germline lookup yields CDR1 SGHNT and CDR2 YYREEE (reference sequence). CDR3 residues: CASSLETGRTTYGYTF. CDR3 nucleotides: TGTGCCAGCAGCTTGGAAACTGGACGGACAACCTATGGCTACACCTTC.

The chain has TRBV28 and TRBJ2-1; TRBD2 might be the D (6 bases). The length of the CDR3 is 13 residues. With 6 bases removed from V and 3 bases from J, the gap between germline ends came to 9 bases. In germline, CDR1 is MDHEN, CDR2 SYDVKM. The DNA for the CDR3 is TGTGCCAGCAGGAGGGACTTCTACAATGAGCAGTTCTTC. Residues: CASRRDFYNEQFF.

There are a few counts of this clone. The V and J genes are TRBV10-1 and TRBJ2-7; tentatively, D is TRBD1 (6 bases). The germline CDR1 and CDR2 sequences are WNHNN and SYGVQD (reference sequence). The CDR3 is 15 residues long. Deletions cut 3 bases from V and 3 bases from J, with 15 bases between. CDR3 residues: CASSDPAGGHYEQYF. The CDR3 DNA follows: TGCGCCAGCAGTGACCCGGCTGGGGGACACTACGAGCAGTACTTC.

The gene calls are TRBV5-1 and TRBJ2-3; the match to TRBD2 covers 10 bases. The CDR3 loop spans 16 amino acids. Germline loops: CDR1 SGHRS, CDR2 YFSETQ. Losses at the gene ends were 4 bases for V and 0 bases for J; bases not matched to a gene: 5. The CDR3 coding sequence is TGCGCCAGCAGCCCTGGACTAGCGGCTAGCACAGATACGCAGTATTTT. This sequence encodes CASSPGLAASTDTQYF. Together with reference TRBV5-1 and TRBJ2-3, the CDR3 gives the full variable domain: KAGVTQTPRYLIKTRGQQVTLSCSPISGHRSVSWYQQTPGQGLQFLFEYFSETQRNKGNFPGRFSGRQFSNSRSEMNVSTLELGDSALYLCASSPGLAASTDTQYFGPGTRLTVL.

The gene calls are TRBV11-2 and TRBJ2-5, with a possible D match to TRBD2 (6 bases). Trimming left V 2 bases short and J 11 bases short, with 9 bases between. From germline, CDR1 is SGHAT and CDR2 FQNNGV. This CDR3 contains 11 residues. The CDR3 region is CASSLNREQYF. The CDR3 DNA reads TGTGCCAGCAGCTTAAATCGGGAGCAGTACTTC.

This clone was found a few times. Other DNA sequences in the same sample also yield this CDR3. The chain couples TRBV18 to TRBJ2-7; D uncertain. Per germline, CDR1 KGHSH and CDR2 LQKENI. CDR3 length: 14 residues. Trimming removed 1 base from V and 4 bases from J, with 11 bases in between. CDR3: CASSPLKDTYEQYF. The CDR3 nucleotides read TGTGCCAGCTCACCACTGAAAGATACGTACGAGCAGTACTTC.

This clone was picked up one time. The chain uses TRBV7-9 and TRBJ1-2; D unclear. The CDR3 is 13 residues long. V lost 5 bases to trimming and J lost 0 bases, with 7 bases between them. Germline values: CDR1 SEHNR, CDR2 FQNEAQ (reference sequence). CDR3 sequence reads: CASSRTSNYGYTF. The CDR3 DNA reads TGTGCCAGCAGCCGAACATCTAACTATGGCTACACCTTC.

J is TRBJ1-6 and V is TRBV30; a weak D match, TRBD1 (6 bases). The CDR3 consists of 14 residues. V lost 3 bases and J 10 bases, leaving 16 bases between the germline ends. CDR1 is GTSNPN, CDR2 SVGIG, per germline (reference sequence). In DNA form, the CDR3 reads TGTGCCTGGAGATCCAACAGGGTTGGCTCACCCCTCCACTTT. Translating gives CAWRSNRVGSPLHF.

This clone came up once. This sequence joins TRBV5-1 and TRBJ1-4, with D possibly matching TRBD1 (6 bases). The CDR3 runs 14 residues. Germline V gives CDR1 SGHRS, CDR2 YFSETQ. Trimming took 9 bases from V and 6 from J, leaving 18 bases between them. CDR3 sequence reads: CATRGGPYDEKLFF. CDR3 in DNA: TGCGCCACCCGGGGGGGGCCCTATGATGAAAAACTGTTTTTT.

The chain recombines TRBV2 with TRBJ2-1, with D perhaps matching TRBD2 (6 bases). V gave up 6 bases and J gave up 0 bases, with 12 bases separating them. Germline CDR1 SNHLY, CDR2 FYNNEI. The CDR3 sequence is 15 residues long. CDR3 amino acids: CASSYETSSYNEQFF. CDR3 sequence (DNA): TGTGCCAGCAGCTACGAGACTAGCTCCTACAATGAGCAGTTCTTC.

The rearrangement joins TRBV18 to TRBJ1-1; D unclear. This CDR3 comprises 11 residues. Trimming pared 5 bases from V and 4 bases from J, leaving 5 bases between. The germline gives CDR1 KGHSH, CDR2 LQKENI. The CDR3 DNA reads TGTGCCAGCTCAGGACTCACTGAAGCTTTCTTT. Its translation is CASSGLTEAFF.

The chain is built from TRBV6-6 and TRBJ1-5, with 8 positions matching TRBD1. With V trimmed by 6 bases and J by 2 bases, 9 bases remained unmatched. The CDR3 has 16 residues. Germline V gene lookup returns CDR1 MNHNY and CDR2 SVGAGI (reference sequence). DNA for the CDR3: TGTGCCAGCAGCTTACAGGGGGGAGGGGGCAATCAGCCCCAGCATTTT. Its protein product is CASSLQGGGGNQPQHF.

This chain connects TRBV13 to TRBJ1-3; D gene ambiguous. This CDR3 has 15 residues. Germline V gene data show CDR1 as PRHDT and CDR2 as FYEKMQ (reference sequence). V lost 6 bases, J lost 3 bases, and 15 bases lay in between. CDR3 sequence reads: CASRPDVSIGNTIYF. As DNA, the CDR3 is TGTGCCAGCAGACCAGACGTCAGTATTGGAAACACCATATATTTT. Combining the CDR3 with reference TRBV13 and TRBJ1-3 gives the whole variable domain AAGVIQSPRHLIKEKRETATLKCYPIPRHDTVYWYQQGPGQDPQFLISFYEKMQSDKGSIPDRFSAQQFSDYHSELNMSSLELGDSALYFCASRPDVSIGNTIYFGEGSWLTVV.

V gene TRBV20-1 combines with J gene TRBJ2-3; tentatively, D is TRBD1 (5 bases). Germline CDR1 and CDR2: DFQATT and SNEGSKA (reference sequence). This CDR3 is built from 11 residues. V was shortened by 8 bases and J by 2 bases, with 8 bases between the two germline ends. The CDR3 bases are TGCAGTTGCAGGGTCACAGATACGCAGTATTTT. Translation gives CSCRVTDTQYF.

V usage is TRBV11-3 and J usage is TRBJ2-3; unclear D gene. The CDR3 is 13 residues long. The germline V and J ends were trimmed by 5 bases and 4 bases, with 10 bases remaining between them. CDR1 SGHNT and CDR2 YENEEA come from the germline V gene. CDR3 sequence (DNA): TGTGCCAGCAGCCCCAGCCCCTCAGATACGCAGTATTTT. Translation: CASSPSPSDTQYF.

J is TRBJ2-1 and V is TRBV29-1; 15 bases match TRBD2. The junction had 14 bases not matched to a gene; V was cut back by 4 bases and J by 4 bases. CDR1 and CDR2 (germline): SQVTM, ANQGSEA. This CDR3 is built from 19 residues. CDR3 loop: CSVGGGTSGRTLRYNEQFF. For the CDR3, the DNA is TGCAGCGTTGGTGGTGGGACTAGCGGGAGGACACTTCGGTACAATGAGCAGTTCTTC.

J is TRBJ2-5 and V is TRBV14; TRBD2 matches 13 bases. CDR1 SGHDN and CDR2 FVKESK come from the germline V gene. J lost 4 bases, V lost 1 base, and 3 bases had no gene match. The CDR3 is made up of 16 amino acids. Here the CDR3 reads CASSQAGLAGPETQYF. DNA of the CDR3: TGTGCCAGCAGCCAAGCGGGACTAGCGGGACCAGAGACCCAGTACTTC.

This sequence joins TRBV5-1 and TRBJ2-5, with D tentatively TRBD1 (6 bases). Germline V gene lookup returns CDR1 SGHRS and CDR2 YFSETQ. CDR3 length: 13 amino acids. Trimming removed 2 bases at V and 5 bases at J, with 10 bases between. CDR3 sequence (DNA): TGCGCCAGCAGCTTCGACAGGCGTGAGACCCAGTACTTC. Translated: CASSFDRRETQYF.

The V call is TRBV5-4, the J call TRBJ1-2, with a tentative D call TRBD1 (6 bases). This CDR3 has 12 amino acids. The germline CDR1 and CDR2 sequences are SGHNT and YYREEE (reference sequence). V was clipped by 4 bases and J by 4 bases, with 8 bases between them. The CDR3 reads CASSQDSYGYTF. The CDR3 DNA reads as TGTGCCAGCAGCCAGGACAGCTATGGCTACACCTTC.

The rearrangement links TRBV2 to TRBJ1-2; TRBD1 is a possible D gene (5 bases). Trimming removed 4 bases from V and 4 bases from J, with 10 bases in between. CDR3 length: 13 residues. Looked up from germline, CDR1 is SNHLY and CDR2 is FYNNEI. CDR3 bases: TGTGCCAGCAGTGCCAGGGTTGCCTATGGCTACACCTTC. This gives the protein CASSARVAYGYTF.

The chain links TRBV4-1 to TRBJ1-5; 7 nucleotides align to TRBD1. From germline, CDR1 is MGHRA and CDR2 YSYEKL. The CDR3 totals 19 residues. J was trimmed by 0 bases and V by 0 bases; bases with no gene match: 11. CDR3 DNA sequence: TGCGCCAGCAGCCAAGACCCAAGCAGGGGGTCAAATAGCAATCAGCCCCAGCATTTT. It is translated as CASSQDPSRGSNSNQPQHF.

The rearrangement joins TRBV4-3 to TRBJ2-3; 10 bases line up with TRBD2. J lost 3 bases, V lost 0 bases, and 18 bases had no gene match. CDR3 length: 21 amino acids. Per germline, CDR1 LGHNA and CDR2 YSLEER. Written as DNA, the CDR3 is TGCGCCAGCAGCCAAGAAGGGTACAGGCGTGGAGCGGGAGGGCAAACAGATACGCAGTATTTT. Its protein product is CASSQEGYRRGAGGQTDTQYF.

This clone has just one count. J is TRBJ2-1 and V is TRBV11-1; D is undetermined. Trimming removed 3 bases at V and 2 bases at J, with 8 bases between. Germline V gene data show CDR1 as SGHAT and CDR2 as FQDESV (reference sequence). The CDR3 covers 14 residues. CDR3 bases: TGTGCCAGCAGCTTCGGTTATCCCTACAATGAGCAGTTCTTC. This codes for CASSFGYPYNEQFF.

This chain connects TRBV11-3 to TRBJ1-1; perhaps TRBD1 as D (6 bases). Germline V gene sequence: CDR1 SGHNT, CDR2 YENEEA. CDR3 length equals 16 residues. The V and J ends lost 1 base and 1 base respectively, with 13 bases between them. The CDR3 nucleotides read TGTGCCAGCAGCTTAGCAGGGGCGCTAGGGAACACTGAAGCTTTCTTT. Residues: CASSLAGALGNTEAFF. Filled out from reference TRBV11-3 and TRBJ1-1, the complete variable domain reads EAGVVQSPRYKIIEKKQPVAFWCNPISGHNTLYWYLQNLGQGPELLIRYENEEAVDDSQLPKDRFSAERLKGVDSTLKIQPAELGDSAVYLCASSLAGALGNTEAFFGQGTRLTVV.